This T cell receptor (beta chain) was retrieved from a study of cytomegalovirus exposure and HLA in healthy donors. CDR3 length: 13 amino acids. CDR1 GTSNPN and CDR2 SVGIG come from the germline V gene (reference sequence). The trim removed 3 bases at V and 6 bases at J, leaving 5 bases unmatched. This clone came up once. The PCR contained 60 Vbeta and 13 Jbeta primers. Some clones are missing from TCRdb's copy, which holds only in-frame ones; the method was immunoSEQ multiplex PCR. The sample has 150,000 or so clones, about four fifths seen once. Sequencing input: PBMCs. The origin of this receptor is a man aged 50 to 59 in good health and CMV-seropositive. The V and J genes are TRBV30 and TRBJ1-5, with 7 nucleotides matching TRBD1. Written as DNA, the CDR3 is TGTGCCTGGAGATCCCCAGGGGGTCAGCCCCAGCATTTT. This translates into CAWRSPGGQPQHF.